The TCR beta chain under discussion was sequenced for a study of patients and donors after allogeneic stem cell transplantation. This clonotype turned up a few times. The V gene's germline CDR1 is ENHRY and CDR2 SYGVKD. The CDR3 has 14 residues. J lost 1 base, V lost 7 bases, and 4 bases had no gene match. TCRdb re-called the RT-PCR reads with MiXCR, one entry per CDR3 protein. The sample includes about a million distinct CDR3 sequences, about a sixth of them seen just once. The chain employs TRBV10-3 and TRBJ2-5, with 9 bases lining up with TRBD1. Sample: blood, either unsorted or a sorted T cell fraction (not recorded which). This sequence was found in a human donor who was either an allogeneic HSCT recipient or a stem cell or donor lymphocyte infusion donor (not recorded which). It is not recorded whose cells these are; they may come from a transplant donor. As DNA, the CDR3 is TGTGCCATCAAGCCGGGACAGGGCCAAGAGACCCAGTACTTC. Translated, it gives CAIKPGQGQETQYF.